What follows describes a single T cell receptor beta chain. The data originate from a study of blood T cell repertoires in COVID-19. Study overall: Acute and convalescent COVID-19 samples came from the United States, Italy and Spain. T cells, B-cell-depleted T cells, or PBMCs supplied cDNA or gDNA.

Original data processing: The assay estimated nucleated cells by amplifying reference gene primers. The table came from immunoSEQ multiplex PCR; TCRdb's copy has only in-frame clones and leaves some out. The D gene and trimming were derived from the DNA, and the V and J assignments and clone size from that table. The sample has about 190,000 clones; 80% to 90% are singletons. The sample consisted of peripheral blood. The receptor was isolated from an older woman with active or convalescent COVID-19.

CDR3 protein: CASSAGTSDEQYF. CDR3 bases: TGTGCCAGCAGCGCCGGGACTAGCGACGAGCAGTACTTC. The chain carries TRBV9 and TRBJ2-7; 10 nucleotides align to TRBD2. The germline V gene encodes CDR1 SGDLS and CDR2 YYNGEE. The J segment lost 5 bases and the V segment lost 3 bases, leaving 2 bases of the junction unmatched. This CDR3 region has 13 residues.